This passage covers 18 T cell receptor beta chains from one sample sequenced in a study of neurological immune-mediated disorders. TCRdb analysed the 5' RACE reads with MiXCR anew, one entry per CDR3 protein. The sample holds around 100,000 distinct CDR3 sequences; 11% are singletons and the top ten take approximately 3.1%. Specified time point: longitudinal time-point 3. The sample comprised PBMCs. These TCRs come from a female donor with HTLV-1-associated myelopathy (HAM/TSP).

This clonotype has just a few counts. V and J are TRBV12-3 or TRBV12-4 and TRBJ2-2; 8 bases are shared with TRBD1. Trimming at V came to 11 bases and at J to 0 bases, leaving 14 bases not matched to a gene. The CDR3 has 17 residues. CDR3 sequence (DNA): TGTGCCCGAAAGGCGGGACAGGATATTACGAACACCGGGGAGCTGTTTTTT. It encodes CARKAGQDITNTGELFF.

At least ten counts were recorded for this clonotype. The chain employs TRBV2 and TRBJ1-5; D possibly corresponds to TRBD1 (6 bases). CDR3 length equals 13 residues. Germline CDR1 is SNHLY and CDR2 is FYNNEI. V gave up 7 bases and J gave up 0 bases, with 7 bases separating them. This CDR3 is CASTRGSNQPQHF. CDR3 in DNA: TGTGCCAGCACCAGGGGTAGCAATCAGCCCCAGCATTTT.

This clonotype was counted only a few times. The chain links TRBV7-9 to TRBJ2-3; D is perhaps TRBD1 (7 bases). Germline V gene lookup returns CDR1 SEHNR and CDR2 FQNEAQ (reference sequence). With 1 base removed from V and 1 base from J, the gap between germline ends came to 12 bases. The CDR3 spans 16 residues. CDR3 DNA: TGTGCCAGCAGCTTAGGACAGGGAGGAGGCACAGATACGCAGTATTTT. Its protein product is CASSLGQGGGTDTQYF.

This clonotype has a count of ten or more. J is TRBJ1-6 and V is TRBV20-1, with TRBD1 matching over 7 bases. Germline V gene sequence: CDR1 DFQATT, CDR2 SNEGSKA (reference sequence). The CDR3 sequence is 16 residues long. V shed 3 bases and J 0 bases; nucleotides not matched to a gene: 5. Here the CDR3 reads CSASDRESSYNSPLHF. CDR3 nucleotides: TGCAGTGCTAGTGACAGGGAGAGCTCCTATAATTCACCCCTCCACTTT.

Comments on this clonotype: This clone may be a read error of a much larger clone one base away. The CDR3: CSDHGLLEQYF. The CDR3 DNA follows: TGCAGTGACCACGGGCTGTTGGAGCAGTACTTC. The chain is built from TRBV20-1 and TRBJ2-7; no firm D call. V was clipped by 7 bases and J by 7 bases, with 14 bases between them. This CDR3 has 11 residues. Germline CDR1 and CDR2: DFQATT and SNEGSKA (reference sequence).

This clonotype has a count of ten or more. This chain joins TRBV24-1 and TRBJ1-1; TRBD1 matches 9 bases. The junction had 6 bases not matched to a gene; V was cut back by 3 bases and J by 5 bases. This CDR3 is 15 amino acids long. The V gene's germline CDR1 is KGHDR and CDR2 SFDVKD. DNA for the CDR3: TGTGCCACCAGTGATACCGGGACAGGGACGACTGAAGCTTTCTTT. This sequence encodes CATSDTGTGTTEAFF.

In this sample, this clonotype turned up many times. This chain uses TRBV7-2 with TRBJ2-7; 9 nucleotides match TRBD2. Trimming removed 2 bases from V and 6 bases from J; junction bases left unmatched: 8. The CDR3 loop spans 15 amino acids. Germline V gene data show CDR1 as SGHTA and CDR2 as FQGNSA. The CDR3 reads CASSLWRGGLGEQYF. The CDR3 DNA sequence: TGTGCCAGCAGCTTATGGCGGGGGGGCCTCGGCGAGCAGTACTTC.

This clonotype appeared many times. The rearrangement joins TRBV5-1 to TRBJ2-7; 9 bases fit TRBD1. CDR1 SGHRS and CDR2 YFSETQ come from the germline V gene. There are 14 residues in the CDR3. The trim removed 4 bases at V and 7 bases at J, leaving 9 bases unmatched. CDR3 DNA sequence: TGCGCCAGCAGCCAGGGACAGGGTAACGCAGAGCAGTACTTC. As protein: CASSQGQGNAEQYF. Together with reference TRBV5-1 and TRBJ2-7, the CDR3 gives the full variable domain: KAGVTQTPRYLIKTRGQQVTLSCSPISGHRSVSWYQQTPGQGLQFLFEYFSETQRNKGNFPGRFSGRQFSNSRSEMNVSTLELGDSALYLCASSQGQGNAEQYFGPGTRLTVT.

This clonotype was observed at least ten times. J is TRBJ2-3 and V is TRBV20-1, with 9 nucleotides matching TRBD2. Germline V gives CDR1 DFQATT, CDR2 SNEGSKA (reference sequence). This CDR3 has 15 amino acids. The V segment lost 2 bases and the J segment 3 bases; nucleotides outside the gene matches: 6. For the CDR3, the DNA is TGCAGTGCTAGACGTAGCGGGAGTAAAACAGATACGCAGTATTTT. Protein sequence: CSARRSGSKTDTQYF.

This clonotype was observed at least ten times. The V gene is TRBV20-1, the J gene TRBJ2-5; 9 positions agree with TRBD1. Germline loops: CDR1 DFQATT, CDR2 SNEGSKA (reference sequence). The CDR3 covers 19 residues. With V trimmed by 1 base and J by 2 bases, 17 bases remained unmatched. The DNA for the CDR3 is TGCAGTGCTAGAGTTGACAGGGGGTTTTCCCCCCATGGTCAAGAGACCCAGTACTTC. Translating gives CSARVDRGFSPHGQETQYF.

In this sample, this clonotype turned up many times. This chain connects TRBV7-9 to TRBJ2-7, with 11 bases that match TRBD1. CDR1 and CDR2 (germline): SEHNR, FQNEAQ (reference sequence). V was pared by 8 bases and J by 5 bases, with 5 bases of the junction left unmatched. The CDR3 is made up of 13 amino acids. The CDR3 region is CASLRDRGDEQYF. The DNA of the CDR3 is TGTGCCAGCCTCCGGGACAGGGGGGACGAGCAGTACTTC.

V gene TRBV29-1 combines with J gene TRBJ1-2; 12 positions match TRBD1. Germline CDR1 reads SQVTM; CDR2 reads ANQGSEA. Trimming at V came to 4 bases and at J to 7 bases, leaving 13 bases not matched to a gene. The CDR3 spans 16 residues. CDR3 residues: CSVGLWGQGARGGYTF. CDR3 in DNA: TGCAGCGTTGGTTTGTGGGGACAGGGGGCGAGAGGTGGCTACACCTTC.

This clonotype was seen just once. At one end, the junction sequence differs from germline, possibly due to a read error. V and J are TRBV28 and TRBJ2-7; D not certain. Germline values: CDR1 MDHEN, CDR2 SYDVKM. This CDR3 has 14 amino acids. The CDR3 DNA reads TGTGCCAGCAGTTTGGTGGCAGGTAGCTACGTGCAGAACTTC. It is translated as CASSLVAGSYVQNF.

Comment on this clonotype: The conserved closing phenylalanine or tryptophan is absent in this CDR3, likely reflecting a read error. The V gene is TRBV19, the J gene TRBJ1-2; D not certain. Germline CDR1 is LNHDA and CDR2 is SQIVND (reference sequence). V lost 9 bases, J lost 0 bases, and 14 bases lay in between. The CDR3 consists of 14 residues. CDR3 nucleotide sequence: TGTGCCAGCCGTCGCGCAGGAGCTAACTATGGCTACACCCTC. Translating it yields CASRRAGANYGYTL.

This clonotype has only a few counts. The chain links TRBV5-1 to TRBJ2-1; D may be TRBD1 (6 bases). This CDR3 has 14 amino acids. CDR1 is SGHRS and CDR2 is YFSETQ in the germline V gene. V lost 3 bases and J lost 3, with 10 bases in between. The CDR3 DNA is TGCGCCAGCAGCTACGGACAGAACTACAATGAGCAGTTCTTC. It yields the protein CASSYGQNYNEQFF.

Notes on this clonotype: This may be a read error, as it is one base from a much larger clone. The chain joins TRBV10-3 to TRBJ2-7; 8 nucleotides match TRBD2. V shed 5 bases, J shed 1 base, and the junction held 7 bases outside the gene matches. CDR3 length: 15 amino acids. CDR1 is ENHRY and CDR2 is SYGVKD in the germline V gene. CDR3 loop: CAISPTSEVSYEQYF. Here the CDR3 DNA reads TGTGCCATCAGTCCGACTAGCGAGGTGTCCTACGAGCAGTACTTC.

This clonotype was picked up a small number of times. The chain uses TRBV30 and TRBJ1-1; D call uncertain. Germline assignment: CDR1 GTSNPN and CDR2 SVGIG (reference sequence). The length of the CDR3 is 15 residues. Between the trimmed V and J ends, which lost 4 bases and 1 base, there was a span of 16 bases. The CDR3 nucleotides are TGTGCCTGGACCCCCCAAGGCCCCGGGAACACTGAAGCTTTCTTT. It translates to CAWTPQGPGNTEAFF.

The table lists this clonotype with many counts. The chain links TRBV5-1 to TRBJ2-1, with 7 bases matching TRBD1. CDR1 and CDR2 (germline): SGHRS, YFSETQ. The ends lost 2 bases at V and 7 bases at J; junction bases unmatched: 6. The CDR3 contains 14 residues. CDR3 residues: CASSFNRGANEQFF. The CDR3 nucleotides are TGCGCCAGCAGCTTTAACAGGGGTGCTAATGAGCAGTTCTTC.